The T cell receptor (beta chain) described here comes from a study of OX40 agonist ivuxolimab in advanced cancers. As for the study more broadly: Ivuxolimab, which targeted the costimulatory receptor OX40 (CD134), was an agonistic, fully human IgG2 monoclonal antibody. Intravenous ivuxolimab was administered to patients every 2 weeks at six dose levels: 0.01, 0.1, 0.3, 1.5, 3 and 10 mg/kg. Among the roughly 50 dose-escalation patients, 19 had hepatocellular carcinoma, about 15 melanoma, 9 renal cell carcinoma and 9 head and neck cancer. In the dose-escalation cohort, approximately 82% of patients were male, and the mean age was roughly 60 years with a range of roughly 23 to 90. Prior anti-PD-1, anti-PD-L1 or anti-CTLA-4 therapy was permitted, and about two fifths of dose-escalation patients had received checkpoint inhibitors. Partial responses occurred in three dose-escalation patients: two with cutaneous melanoma and one with hepatocellular carcinoma. Peripheral TCRbeta sequencing was intended to test whether TCR sequence diversity was altered and clonal T-cell expansion was caused by ivuxolimab. The paper covers the monotherapy dose-escalation part of the phase I ivuxolimab trial, which included N ≈ 50 patients. The study at large found these results: Low levels of normalized T-cell clonal expansion were also seen in some patients who did not respond. Antigen specificity was not determined for the clonally expanded peripheral T cells. At doses from 0.1 to 3.0 mg/kg, clonal expansion was seen in both CD4+ and CD8+ blood T cells between baseline and week 6. After ivuxolimab, CD8+ T cells had more expanded clones than CD4+ T cells on average. Partial responders in the 0.1-3.0 mg/kg groups had among the lowest normalized peripheral clonal expansion, especially among CD8+ T cells.

CDR1 and CDR2 were assigned from the germline V gene (reference sequence) as SEHNR and FQNEAQ. There are 14 amino acids in the CDR3, from cysteine to phenylalanine inclusive. CDR3 DNA is the only sequence kept; it has 42 bases, read in frame from the first base. The germline ends are 10 bases apart after V is trimmed by 5 bases and J by 3 bases. Patients with a history of autoimmune disease or receiving systemic immunosuppression were excluded from the trial. Peripheral blood for TCR sequencing was collected from all dose cohorts at baseline, on cycle 4 day 1, and on cycle 7 day 1. Samples came from an open-label, multicenter, first-in-human phase I dose-escalation trial of ivuxolimab. Adults with locally advanced or metastatic head and neck squamous cell, hepatocellular, melanoma or renal cell carcinoma were enrolled in the trial. Before TCR sequencing, CD4+ T cells and CD8+ T cells were sorted from peripheral blood as separate populations.

Genomic DNA was isolated from the sorted cells so that the TCRbeta CDR3 region could be sequenced. The immunoSEQ Assay was used for sequencing of TCRbeta CDR3 regions. TCRdb carries this immuneACCESS record with in-frame sequences only. Its versions omit some clonotypes, under half of them owing to an unresolved V gene in the studies checked, with the rest unexplained. The table for this sample lists tens of thousands of clones; around 85% of them were counted only once. The ten largest account for less than 4.5% of the sample. As to this clone: No antigen is known for it. One base away there is no much larger clone; base qualities are not given.

The receptor's source is an adult with an advanced solid tumor such as melanoma, head and neck, liver or kidney cancer. The chain is made from TRBV7-9 and TRBJ2-2, and possibly TRBD1, on 5 matching bases. Here the sequenced sample was CD4+ or CD8+ T cells sorted from blood, taken in a trial of the OX40 agonist ivuxolimab. The nucleotides read TGTGCCAGCAGCGACAGATTCGACACCGGGGAGCTGTTTTTT. This gives the protein CASSDRFDTGELFF.